Presented here are 26 T cell receptor beta chains from one specimen sequenced in a study of blood T cell repertoires in COVID-19. Only in-frame clones appear in the TCRdb table, and some are missing; sequencing was by immunoSEQ multiplex PCR. The repertoire consists of around 120,000 clones, with 90% occurring once and the leading ten covering more than 3%. The specimen sequenced was peripheral blood. Source of these receptors: a woman aged 60 to 75 with COVID-19, enrolled during active disease.

The chain has TRBV6-5 and TRBJ1-2; D gene uncertain. The CDR3 consists of 15 residues. In germline, CDR1 is MNHEY, CDR2 SVGAGI. V lost 1 base and J 4 bases, leaving 13 bases between the germline ends. The chain's CDR3 is CASSYYEGSLYGYTF. The CDR3 coding sequence is TGTGCCAGCAGTTACTATGAGGGTTCCCTCTATGGCTACACCTTC.

V is TRBV15 and J is TRBJ2-5; weak D call: TRBD1 (6 bases). Trimming left V 4 bases short and J 5 bases short, with 14 bases between. This CDR3 is built from 14 residues. CDR1 LNHNV and CDR2 YYDKDF come from the germline V gene (reference sequence). CDR3 bases: TGTGCCACCAGCATTGGCAGGGGTGTTGAGACCCAGTACTTC. It codes for CATSIGRGVETQYF.

The chain recombines TRBV27 with TRBJ1-2; D is perhaps TRBD1 (6 bases). The V end lost 7 bases, the J end lost 5 bases, and 26 bases lay between the germline ends. The CDR3 has 17 amino acids. Germline V CDR1 and CDR2: MNHEY, SMNVEV (reference sequence). The CDR3 sequence is CASKGPGEDGRIYGYTF. Written as DNA, the CDR3 is TGTGCCAGCAAGGGCCCAGGGGAAGATGGGCGGATTTATGGCTACACCTTC.

The chain links TRBV7-2 to TRBJ2-5, with TRBD1 matching 10 bases. The CDR3 is 13 amino acids. V lost 9 bases and J lost 4; bases outside the gene matches: 5. Germline V lookup: CDR1 SGHTA, CDR2 FQGNSA. The CDR3 DNA reads as TGTGCCAGTTCGACAGGGGGCTTAGAGACCCAGTACTTC. It encodes CASSTGGLETQYF.

This sequence joins TRBV9 and TRBJ2-2, with 8 nucleotides matching TRBD2. This CDR3 spans 15 amino acids. From germline, CDR1 is SGDLS and CDR2 YYNGEE. The V gene end was trimmed by 0 bases and the J gene end by 4 bases; junction bases not matched to a gene: 2. CDR3 sequence: CASSVGGGRTGELFF. CDR3 DNA sequence: TGTGCCAGCAGCGTAGGCGGGGGGCGCACCGGGGAGCTGTTTTTT.

V usage is TRBV14 and J usage is TRBJ2-1; D is undetermined. Germline values: CDR1 SGHDN, CDR2 FVKESK. V was clipped by 2 bases and J by 0 bases, with 5 bases between them. CDR3 length equals 14 residues. CDR3 nucleotide sequence: TGTGCCAGCAGCCAATGGAGCTCCTACAATGAGCAGTTCTTC. It codes for CASSQWSSYNEQFF.

This chain connects TRBV5-1 to TRBJ2-7, with D maybe TRBD1 (7 bases). Between the trimmed V and J ends, which lost 0 bases and 2 bases, there was a span of 12 bases. The CDR3 extends over 15 amino acids. Germline CDR1 and CDR2: SGHRS and YFSETQ. CDR3 bases: TGCGCCAGCAGCTTGGCCGCAGGGGGGCCCTACGAGCAGTACTTC. Its protein is CASSLAAGGPYEQYF.

In its sample, this clone was seen once. The rearrangement links TRBV5-6 to TRBJ1-1, with 7 positions matching TRBD1. The trim removed 5 bases at V and 10 bases at J, leaving 11 bases unmatched. Germline V CDR1 and CDR2: SGHDT, YYEEEE. CDR3 length equals 13 residues. The CDR3 DNA reads TGTGCCAGCAGGCTGACAGGGTCAGGCGGAGCTTTCTTT. It is translated as CASRLTGSGGAFF.

The chain combines TRBV20-1 with TRBJ2-3; 10 bases align to TRBD1. The germline V gene encodes CDR1 DFQATT and CDR2 SNEGSKA (reference sequence). The CDR3 loop spans 15 amino acids. The V and J ends lost 3 bases and 3 bases, in that order; junction bases with no gene match: 6. The CDR3: CSASKPGQGTDTQYF. CDR3 nucleotides: TGCAGTGCTAGTAAACCGGGACAGGGGACAGATACGCAGTATTTT.

This clone was counted between two and nine times. The CDR3 is CASSPQTGGAEQLFF. The CDR3 DNA reads TGTGCCAGCTCACCACAGACAGGGGGCGCAGAGCAACTGTTTTTT. The V and J genes are TRBV18 and TRBJ1-4, with TRBD1 matching 10 bases. After removal of 1 base from V and 12 bases from J, the junction contained 8 bases not matched to a gene. This CDR3 is built from 15 residues. The germline V gene encodes CDR1 KGHSH and CDR2 LQKENI.

The rearrangement uses TRBV6-5 and TRBJ1-4, with TRBD1 identical over 9 bases. The CDR3 is 14 amino acids. CDR1 is MNHEY, CDR2 SVGAGI, per germline. With 6 bases clipped from V and 5 bases from J, the junction kept 4 bases outside the gene matches. CDR3 loop: CASSGTGRNEKLFF. The CDR3 region has the DNA TGTGCCAGCAGCGGGACAGGGCGCAATGAAAAACTGTTTTTT.

The V and J genes are TRBV9 and TRBJ1-6; no clear D gene. The CDR3 contains 14 residues. Deletions cut 7 bases from V and 4 bases from J, with 12 bases between. Germline CDR1 and CDR2: SGDLS and YYNGEE. CDR3 bases: TGTGCCAGCTCCGGGTTTTTTTATAATTCACCCCTCCACTTT. It is translated as CASSGFFYNSPLHF.

The rearrangement links TRBV19 to TRBJ2-1; D may be TRBD1 (6 bases). The V end lost 5 bases, the J end lost 2 bases, and 7 bases lay between the germline ends. The CDR3 spans 13 residues. Germline CDR1 LNHDA, CDR2 SQIVND (reference sequence). CDR3 protein: CASSGGPYNEQFF. The DNA for the CDR3 is TGTGCCAGTAGTGGGGGCCCCTACAATGAGCAGTTCTTC.

This clone was detected only once. This sequence joins TRBV25-1 and TRBJ2-3, with TRBD1 matching over 7 bases. J was trimmed by 2 bases and V by 2 bases; bases with no gene match: 13. Germline assignment: CDR1 MGHDK and CDR2 SYGVNS. This CDR3 has 18 amino acids. The CDR3 DNA reads TGTGCCAGCAGTGAAATGGGGCGAGGGACAGTCCTCACAGATACGCAGTATTTT. This gives the protein CASSEMGRGTVLTDTQYF.

V and J are TRBV18 and TRBJ1-1; 10 bases match TRBD1. The ends lost 3 bases at V and 3 bases at J; junction bases unmatched: 4. CDR1 is KGHSH, CDR2 LQKENI, per germline. The CDR3 contains 15 residues. The CDR3 sequence: CASSPRQGADTEAFF. The DNA for the CDR3 is TGTGCCAGCTCACCGCGACAGGGGGCGGACACTGAAGCTTTCTTT.

V gene TRBV7-2 combines with J gene TRBJ1-1, with 8 nucleotides matching TRBD1. The CDR3 spans 16 residues. The ends lost 1 base at V and 3 bases at J; junction bases unmatched: 7. Germline V gives CDR1 SGHTA, CDR2 FQGNSA. The CDR3 DNA sequence: TGTGCCAGCAGCTTAGGGACAGGGAAGTGGTACACTGAAGCTTTCTTT. Translation gives CASSLGTGKWYTEAFF.

This rearrangement joins TRBV12-5 to TRBJ2-2; the D is unclear. Germline CDR1 LGHNT, CDR2 FRNRAP. This CDR3 comprises 16 residues. Trimming stripped 6 bases from V and 9 bases from J, with 23 bases between. CDR3 in DNA: TGTGCTAGTGGCCCTGGCCGAGACACGGTAACACGGGAGCTGTTTTTT. It is translated as CASGPGRDTVTRELFF. The full variable domain, with the rest looked up from reference TRBV12-5 and TRBJ2-2, is DARVTQTPRHKVTEMGQEVTMRCQPILGHNTVFWYRQTMMQGLELLAYFRNRAPLDDSGMPKDRFSAEMPDATLATLKIQPSEPRDSAVYFCASGPGRDTVTRELFFGEGSRLTVL.

The chain uses TRBV19 and TRBJ1-1; D is ambiguous. With 5 bases removed from V and 4 bases from J, the gap between germline ends came to 5 bases. The germline CDR1 and CDR2 sequences are LNHDA and SQIVND (reference sequence). CDR3 size: 11 residues. CDR3 sequence (DNA): TGTGCCAGTAGTGGGCTCACTGAAGCTTTCTTT. Its protein product is CASSGLTEAFF.

The V gene is TRBV12-3 or TRBV12-4, the J gene TRBJ1-2; no clear D. The V end lost 2 bases, the J end lost 8 bases, and 12 bases lay between the germline ends. The CDR3 sequence is 13 residues long. The CDR3 here is CASSLQQLGGYTF. CDR3 coding DNA: TGTGCCAGCAGTTTACAGCAGCTCGGGGGCTACACCTTC.

This clone has only a few counts. J is TRBJ1-6 and V is TRBV6-1; perhaps TRBD1 as D (5 bases). V lost 1 base and J 4 bases, leaving 14 bases between the germline ends. CDR1 is MNHNS and CDR2 is SASEGT in the germline V gene. CDR3 length: 17 amino acids. The CDR3 is CASSEVGVSYYNSPLHF. The CDR3 DNA reads TGTGCCAGCAGTGAAGTAGGGGTCAGCTATTATAATTCACCCCTCCACTTT.

This rearrangement joins TRBV18 to TRBJ2-3, with 7 bases matching TRBD1. V lost 6 bases and J lost 6; bases outside the gene matches: 9. The CDR3 length is 14 residues. Per germline, CDR1 KGHSH and CDR2 LQKENI. The CDR3 loop reads CASSPGQASDTQYF. DNA of the CDR3: TGTGCCAGCTCCCCAGGACAGGCCAGCGATACGCAGTATTTT.

This clone has only one observation. J is TRBJ2-2 and V is TRBV21-1; the table assigns TRBD1, which was not confirmed against the DNA. TRBV21-1 is recorded as a pseudogene. This CDR3 contains 16 residues. The CDR3 sequence is CASSVPGLRGTGELFF. The CDR3 coding sequence is TGTGCCAGCAGCGTACCAGGGTTGCGTGGCACCGGGGAGCTGTTTTTT.

V is TRBV19 and J is TRBJ2-3, with TRBD1 as a possible D gene (5 bases). The germline CDR1 and CDR2 sequences are LNHDA and SQIVND (reference sequence). CDR3 length equals 13 residues. With 4 bases removed from V and 7 bases from J, the gap between germline ends came to 12 bases. Here the CDR3 DNA reads TGTGCCAGTAGTAAGGGGTCCAGGAATACGCAGTATTTT. Translated, it gives CASSKGSRNTQYF.

The V call is TRBV5-4, the J call TRBJ2-1; D is uncertain. V dropped 4 bases and J dropped 6 bases, with 11 bases sitting between them. The CDR3 spans 13 residues. CDR1 and CDR2 (germline): SGHNT, YYREEE (reference sequence). The CDR3 loop is CASSPNSGNEQFF. CDR3 in DNA: TGTGCCAGCAGCCCCAATAGTGGCAATGAGCAGTTCTTC. The full variable domain, completed using reference TRBV5-4 and TRBJ2-1, is ETGVTQSPTHLIKTRGQQVTLRCSSQSGHNTVSWYQQALGQGPQFIFQYYREEENGRGNFPPRFSGLQFPNYSSELNVNALELDDSALYLCASSPNSGNEQFFGPGTRLTVL.

This chain uses TRBV5-1 with TRBJ2-3; 8 positions agree with TRBD1. The CDR3 contains 16 residues. J was trimmed by 5 bases and V by 4 bases; bases with no gene match: 12. Germline lookup yields CDR1 SGHRS and CDR2 YFSETQ. The chain's CDR3 is CASSQGDRRAGDTQYF. The CDR3 DNA reads TGCGCCAGCAGCCAGGGGGACAGGCGGGCGGGAGATACGCAGTATTTT.

The chain couples TRBV7-3 to TRBJ2-3; D ambiguous. Trimming removed 9 bases from V and 1 base from J, with 8 bases in between. CDR3 length: 12 residues. The germline V gene has CDR1 SGHTA and CDR2 FQGTGA. Written as DNA, the CDR3 is TGTGCCAGAAGTGAGGGCACAGATACGCAGTATTTT. Encoded protein: CARSEGTDTQYF.